This TCR beta chain stems from a study of spatial heterogeneity in lung cancer. Time point reported: blood at routine non-recurrence follow-up after resection. This clonotype was counted at least ten times. TCRdb reprocessed the 5' RACE reads with MiXCR, giving one entry per CDR3 protein. The sample has 27,000 or so distinct CDR3 sequences; about 5.2% are singletons. The V segment lost 3 bases and the J segment 5 bases; nucleotides outside the gene matches: 4. The germline gives CDR1 SNHLY, CDR2 FYNNEI. This CDR3 spans 14 amino acids. The sequence was collected from a female donor with early-stage non-small cell lung cancer. Sequences were derived from PBMCs, sampled at follow-up. J is TRBJ2-1 and V is TRBV2; 7 bases map to TRBD1. The DNA for the CDR3 is TGTGCCAGCAGTGATCAGGGGGAAAACAATGAGCAGTTCTTC. This translates into CASSDQGENNEQFF.